This is a list of T cell receptor beta chains from one sample in a study of breast tumors, draining lymph nodes, adjacent tissues. TCRdb analysed the multiplex PCR reads with MiXCR anew, one entry per CDR3 protein. This table has fewer than 200,000 distinct CDR3 sequences, 25% to 40% appearing once. The specimen sequenced was axillary lymph node tissue. Receptors were obtained from a female donor with breast cancer. Some clones in this sample may be carry-over from other donors' samples. Both conserved end residues are part of each CDR3. Fields, in order: D gene, J gene, clone size, V gene, CDR3 protein, CDR3 DNA. A D gene is named only where the DNA matches it firmly. Clone size, where shown, is once, few, many, or a class for clones that have expanded.

d_gene: -
j_gene: TRBJ1-5
abundance: -
v_gene: TRBV28
CDR3aa: CASTQETGFPNQPQHF
CDR3nt: TGTGCCAGCACGCAAGAAACAGGGTTCCCGAATCAGCCCCAGCATTTT

d_gene: TRBD2
j_gene: TRBJ2-3
abundance: -
v_gene: TRBV10-1
CDR3aa: CASSGLAGGDTQYF
CDR3nt: TGCGCCAGCAGTGGTCTAGCGGGAGGTGATACGCAGTATTTT

d_gene: TRBD1
j_gene: TRBJ2-7
abundance: many
v_gene: TRBV5-1
CDR3aa: CASSLTTGVFEQYF
CDR3nt: TGCGCCAGCAGCTTGACGACAGGGGTTTTCGAGCAGTACTTC

d_gene: -
j_gene: TRBJ2-5
abundance: many
v_gene: TRBV14
CDR3aa: CASSQYSWYQETQYF
CDR3nt: TGTGCCAGCAGCCAGTACAGCTGGTACCAAGAGACCCAGTACTTC

d_gene: TRBD1
j_gene: TRBJ1-1
abundance: -
v_gene: TRBV7-2
CDR3aa: CASSQGTGELF
CDR3nt: TGTGCCAGCAGCCAAGGGACAGGGGAACTCTTT

d_gene: -
j_gene: TRBJ2-3
abundance: many
v_gene: TRBV5-1
CDR3aa: CASSSAGTDTQYF
CDR3nt: TGCGCCAGCAGCTCCGCGGGGACAGATACGCAGTATTTT

d_gene: -
j_gene: TRBJ1-5
abundance: -
v_gene: TRBV28
CDR3aa: CASRGDSHQPQHF
CDR3nt: TGTGCCAGCAGGGGTGACAGCCATCAGCCCCAGCATTTT

d_gene: -
j_gene: TRBJ2-6
abundance: -
v_gene: TRBV24-1
CDR3aa: CATGDWRGSGANVPTF
CDR3nt: TGTGCCACCGGTGATTGGAGGGGTAGTGGGGCCAACGTCCCGACTTTC

d_gene: -
j_gene: TRBJ1-5
abundance: -
v_gene: TRBV6-5
CDR3aa: CASSYSGPVHQPQHF
CDR3nt: TGTGCCAGCAGTTACTCGGGGCCGGTTCATCAGCCCCAGCATTTT

d_gene: TRBD1
j_gene: TRBJ1-1
abundance: -
v_gene: TRBV18
CDR3aa: CASSGGTGNTEAFF
CDR3nt: TGTGCCAGCTCCGGCGGGACAGGAAACACTGAAGCTTTCTTT

d_gene: -
j_gene: TRBJ1-1
abundance: -
v_gene: TRBV7-9
CDR3aa: CASSPGLGMNTEAFF
CDR3nt: TGTGCCAGCAGCCCTGGTTTAGGGATGAACACTGAAGCTTTCTTT

d_gene: TRBD2
j_gene: TRBJ2-7
abundance: many
v_gene: TRBV11-1
CDR3aa: CASSLIYASGTNAYEQYF
CDR3nt: TGTGCCAGCAGCTTAATTTACGCTAGCGGGACGAACGCTTACGAGCAGTACTTC

d_gene: -
j_gene: TRBJ2-7
abundance: -
v_gene: TRBV12-3/TRBV12-4
CDR3aa: CASSGKGTFSSHEQYF
CDR3nt: TGTGCCAGCAGTGGGAAGGGGACATTCAGTTCCCACGAGCAGTACTTC

d_gene: -
j_gene: TRBJ2-7
abundance: many
v_gene: TRBV5-1
CDR3aa: CASSPEGDPSYEQYF
CDR3nt: TGCGCCAGCAGCCCCGAGGGCGACCCTTCCTACGAGCAGTACTTC

d_gene: TRBD1
j_gene: TRBJ1-4
abundance: -
v_gene: TRBV6-1
CDR3aa: CASSEPDRGQGKLFF
CDR3nt: TGTGCCAGCAGCGAGCCGGACAGGGGGCAAGGAAAACTGTTTTTT

d_gene: -
j_gene: TRBJ2-7
abundance: many
v_gene: TRBV29-1
CDR3aa: CSVEEGQGMEYF
CDR3nt: TGCAGCGTTGAAGAGGGTCAGGGGATGGAGTACTTC

d_gene: -
j_gene: TRBJ1-6
abundance: -
v_gene: TRBV7-6
CDR3aa: CASSLSQNSPLHF
CDR3nt: TGTGCCAGCAGCTTAAGTCAGAATTCACCCCTCCACTTT

d_gene: -
j_gene: TRBJ1-3
abundance: -
v_gene: TRBV4-2
CDR3aa: CASSQVGAGDTIYF
CDR3nt: TGTGCCAGCAGCCAAGTCGGAGCGGGTGACACCATATATTTT

d_gene: -
j_gene: TRBJ1-2
abundance: many
v_gene: TRBV6-2/TRBV6-3
CDR3aa: CASSYQPQGSYGYTF
CDR3nt: TGTGCCAGCAGTTACCAACCCCAGGGAAGTTATGGCTACACCTTC

d_gene: TRBD2
j_gene: TRBJ2-7
abundance: many
v_gene: TRBV15
CDR3aa: CATSREGLAGDIEQYF
CDR3nt: TGTGCCACCAGCAGAGAGGGACTAGCGGGAGATATCGAGCAGTACTTC

d_gene: TRBD1
j_gene: TRBJ1-2
abundance: -
v_gene: TRBV6-5
CDR3aa: CASRPRQGRDDYTF
CDR3nt: TGTGCCAGCAGACCTCGACAGGGCCGGGATGACTACACCTTC

d_gene: TRBD1
j_gene: TRBJ2-7
abundance: many
v_gene: TRBV7-9
CDR3aa: CASSLSTGPSYEQYF
CDR3nt: TGTGCCAGCAGCTTATCGACAGGGCCGTCCTACGAGCAGTACTTC

d_gene: -
j_gene: TRBJ1-2
abundance: -
v_gene: TRBV20-1
CDR3aa: CSARDPTGMWGYTF
CDR3nt: TGCAGTGCTAGAGATCCAACAGGGATGTGGGGCTACACCTTC

d_gene: -
j_gene: TRBJ2-1
abundance: many
v_gene: TRBV19
CDR3aa: CASSKLAENNEQFF
CDR3nt: TGTGCCAGTAGTAAATTAGCTGAAAACAATGAGCAGTTCTTC